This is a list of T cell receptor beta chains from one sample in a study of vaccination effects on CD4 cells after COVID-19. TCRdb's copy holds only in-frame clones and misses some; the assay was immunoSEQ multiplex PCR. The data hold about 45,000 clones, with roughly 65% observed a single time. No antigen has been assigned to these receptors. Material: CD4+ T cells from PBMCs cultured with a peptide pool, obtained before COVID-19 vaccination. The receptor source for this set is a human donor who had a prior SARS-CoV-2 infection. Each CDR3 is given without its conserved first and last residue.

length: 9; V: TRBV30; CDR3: AWTWGGSYT
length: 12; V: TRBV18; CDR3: ASSPRTGLREQY
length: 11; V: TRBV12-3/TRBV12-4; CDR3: ASSVEMGNTIY
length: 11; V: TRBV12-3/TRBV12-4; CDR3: ASGRESTDTQY
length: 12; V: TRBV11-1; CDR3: ASSFLSGDTEAF
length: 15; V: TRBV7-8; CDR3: ASSLGAGMESGVGYT
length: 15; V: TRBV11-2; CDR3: ASSPLRDSGSLETQY
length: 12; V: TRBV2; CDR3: ANGGRIGTDTQY
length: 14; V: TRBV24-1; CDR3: ATSDLLGRGQETQY
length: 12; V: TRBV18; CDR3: ASSPRGTFYEQY
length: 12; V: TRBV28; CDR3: ASSFPPGLGGYT
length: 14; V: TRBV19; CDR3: ASSLGGNPGLRPQH
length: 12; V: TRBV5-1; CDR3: ASSHSGDRDTQY
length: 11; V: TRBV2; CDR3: ASKEGTGYEQF
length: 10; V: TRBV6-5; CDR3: AVSTNTGELF
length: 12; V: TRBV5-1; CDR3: ASSGGTVNEKLF
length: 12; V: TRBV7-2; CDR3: ASSSTPRGGGYT
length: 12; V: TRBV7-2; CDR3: ASSFGGAKNIQY
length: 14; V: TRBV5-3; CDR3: ARSLGLADNYNEQF
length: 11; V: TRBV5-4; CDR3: ASSLDSATEAF
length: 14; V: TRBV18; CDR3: ASSPPDGPLSYEQY
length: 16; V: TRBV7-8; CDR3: ASSPVVAGLSSYNEQF
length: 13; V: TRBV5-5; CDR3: ASSLRGEYDYGYT
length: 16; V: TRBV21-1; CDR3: ASSTTRTGFGGRTEAF
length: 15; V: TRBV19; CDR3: ASSPPTIGLLNTEAF
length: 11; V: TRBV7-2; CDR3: ASSLYVPAEAF
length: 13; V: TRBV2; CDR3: ASRLTWGGVYGYT
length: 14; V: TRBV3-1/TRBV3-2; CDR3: ASSPRTSGYMDEQF
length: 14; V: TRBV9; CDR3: ASSVVGGPSTDTQY
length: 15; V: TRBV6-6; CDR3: ASSQTRGGIWRYEQY
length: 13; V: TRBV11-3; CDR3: ASSLDPTRNTEAF
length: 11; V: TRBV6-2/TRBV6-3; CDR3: ASSRQANYGYT
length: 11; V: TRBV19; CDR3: ASKTGTKIEAF
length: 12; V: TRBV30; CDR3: AWRQTGHNEKLF
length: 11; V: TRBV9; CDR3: ASSVAGYNEQF
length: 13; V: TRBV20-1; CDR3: SASPRRTFSYEQY
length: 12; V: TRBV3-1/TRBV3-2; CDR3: ASSHFLPNYGYT
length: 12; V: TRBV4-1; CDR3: ASSPAGGEEKLF
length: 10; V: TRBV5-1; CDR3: ASRRVNGELF
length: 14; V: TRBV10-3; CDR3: AISESPGGDTGELF
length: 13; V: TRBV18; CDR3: ASSPPGGRQETQY
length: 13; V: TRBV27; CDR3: ASSLLGQGYYEQY
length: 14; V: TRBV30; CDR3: AWSEWGHTNTGELF
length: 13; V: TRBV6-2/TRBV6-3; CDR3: ASSYAGRSTDTQY
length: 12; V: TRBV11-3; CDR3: ASSPGLAGYEQF
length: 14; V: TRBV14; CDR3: ASSQDQGENNYGYT
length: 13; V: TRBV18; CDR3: ASSRVSSGANVLT
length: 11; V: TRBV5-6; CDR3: ASSSRYTGELF
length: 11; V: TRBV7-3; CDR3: ASSFSIAGELF